This T cell receptor (beta chain) was captured in a study of CD8 T cells in ankylosing spondylitis. Whole-study findings and limits: Prior literature has documented some motif variants in synovial fluid and blood from reactive arthritis.

TCRdb independently ran MiXCR on the 5' RACE reads; one entry per CDR3 protein. The sample holds under 150,000 distinct CDR3 sequences, around 13% seen once. V dropped 0 bases and J dropped 2 bases, with 10 bases sitting between them. CDR3 length equals 15 residues. The germline V gene has CDR1 SGHRS and CDR2 YFSETQ. The sample holds a few counts of this clonotype. Its antigen is not identified. The specimen was blood, either unsorted or a sorted T cell fraction (not recorded which). This TCR came from a female donor with ankylosing spondylitis or in good health (not recorded which). The chain recombines TRBV5-1 with TRBJ2-3; possibly TRBD2 for D (6 bases). CDR3 in DNA: TGCGCCAGCAGCTTGGCCGGGGAGGTCACAGATACGCAGTATTTT. Amino acids: CASSLAGEVTDTQYF.